A selection of T cell receptor beta chains follows, all from one sample in a study of T cell responses to AZD1222 COVID-19 vaccine. Sequenced by immunoSEQ multiplex PCR; TCRdb stores in-frame clones only, minus some. The table records about 85,000 clones, around 90% of them present only once. Sample: peripheral blood, taken on day 0 of AZD1222 vaccination. The receptors were sampled from an adult in good health. The CDR3 runs from the conserved cysteine through the conserved F or W. Each record gives: V gene, D gene, clone size, J gene, CDR3 DNA, CDR3 protein. D genes are given only for firm matches. Where a row states a size, it is once, few, many or the class of an expanded clone; other rows omit it.

V gene: TRBV30
D gene: -
clone size: -
J gene: TRBJ1-5
CDR3 DNA: TGTGCCTGGAGAATACCAGGTGGGATTGGGCAGCCCCAGCATTTT
CDR3 protein: CAWRIPGGIGQPQHF

V gene: TRBV14
D gene: TRBD1
clone size: -
J gene: TRBJ2-7
CDR3 DNA: TGTGCCAGCAGCCGCGGACAGGGGGCTTTCGACGAGCAGTACTTC
CDR3 protein: CASSRGQGAFDEQYF

V gene: TRBV19
D gene: TRBD2
clone size: -
J gene: TRBJ2-1
CDR3 DNA: TGTGCCAGTAGTATAGGGACTAGCGGGACCAATGAGCAGTTCTTC
CDR3 protein: CASSIGTSGTNEQFF

V gene: TRBV27
D gene: TRBD1
clone size: -
J gene: TRBJ1-5
CDR3 DNA: TGTGCCAGCAGTTCACTAAGGACAGGCCTCTCCCAGCCCCAGCATTTT
CDR3 protein: CASSSLRTGLSQPQHF

V gene: TRBV28
D gene: -
clone size: -
J gene: TRBJ1-2
CDR3 DNA: TGTGCCAGCAGCCCAGATGGAACAGGGAATGGCTACACCTTC
CDR3 protein: CASSPDGTGNGYTF

V gene: TRBV21-1
D gene: -
clone size: once
J gene: TRBJ1-2
CDR3 DNA: TGTGCCAGCAGCAAGGGCGTAATCCTACAAACTGGTGGCTACACCTTC
CDR3 protein: CASSKGVILQTGGYTF

V gene: TRBV10-3
D gene: TRBD1
clone size: -
J gene: TRBJ2-1
CDR3 DNA: TGTGCCATCAGTACGGGACAGGGGGGTAATGAGCAGTTCTTC
CDR3 protein: CAISTGQGGNEQFF

V gene: TRBV6-5
D gene: -
clone size: -
J gene: TRBJ2-3
CDR3 DNA: TGTGCCGTCAACAGGGAGAGGATAGATACGCAGTATTTT
CDR3 protein: CAVNRERIDTQYF

V gene: TRBV6-2/TRBV6-3
D gene: -
clone size: many
J gene: TRBJ2-7
CDR3 DNA: TGTGCCAGCAGTTGGGGAGGATACTACGAGCAGTACTTC
CDR3 protein: CASSWGGYYEQYF

V gene: TRBV10-3
D gene: TRBD2
clone size: -
J gene: TRBJ2-3
CDR3 DNA: TGTGCCATCAGGGATTCCGGGACTAGCGGCCCGGCGCCCGATACGCAGTATTTT
CDR3 protein: CAIRDSGTSGPAPDTQYF

V gene: TRBV27
D gene: TRBD1
clone size: -
J gene: TRBJ2-2
CDR3 DNA: TGTGCCAGCAGAAGAATCGGACAGGGGTTCGGGGAGCTGTTTTTT
CDR3 protein: CASRRIGQGFGELFF

V gene: TRBV24-1
D gene: -
clone size: -
J gene: TRBJ2-1
CDR3 DNA: TGTGCCACCAGTGATCCAGCAGGTGGGGCCCGGAATGAGCAGTTCTTC
CDR3 protein: CATSDPAGGARNEQFF

V gene: TRBV18
D gene: -
clone size: -
J gene: TRBJ2-1
CDR3 DNA: TGTGCCAGCTCACCTATACTAGGTACCAACAATGAGCAGTTCTTC
CDR3 protein: CASSPILGTNNEQFF

V gene: TRBV5-4
D gene: TRBD2
clone size: -
J gene: TRBJ2-7
CDR3 DNA: TGTGCCAGCAGCTTGGGGGTTAGCGGGAGGGCCGGGGAGCAGTACTTC
CDR3 protein: CASSLGVSGRAGEQYF

V gene: TRBV10-2
D gene: -
clone size: -
J gene: TRBJ2-2
CDR3 DNA: TGCGCCAGCAGTGAGTCCAGGGGTGACACCGGGGAGCTGTTTTTT
CDR3 protein: CASSESRGDTGELFF

V gene: TRBV7-9
D gene: -
clone size: -
J gene: TRBJ1-1
CDR3 DNA: TGTGCCAGCAGCTCACCGAGCGCGGGGGACACTGAAGCTTTCTTT
CDR3 protein: CASSSPSAGDTEAFF

V gene: TRBV4-2
D gene: -
clone size: -
J gene: TRBJ2-3
CDR3 DNA: TGTGCCAGCAGCCCTCATGGTACCGTAGGGAGCGCAGATACGCAGTATTTT
CDR3 protein: CASSPHGTVGSADTQYF

V gene: TRBV10-3
D gene: -
clone size: -
J gene: TRBJ1-2
CDR3 DNA: TGTGCCACCCGGCCCCAGAACTATGGCTACACCTTC
CDR3 protein: CATRPQNYGYTF

V gene: TRBV7-9
D gene: -
clone size: -
J gene: TRBJ2-7
CDR3 DNA: TGTGCCAGCAGCTCCTTAGGAACCAATGCCTACGAGCAGTACTTC
CDR3 protein: CASSSLGTNAYEQYF

V gene: TRBV7-2
D gene: TRBD1
clone size: -
J gene: TRBJ2-3
CDR3 DNA: TGTGCCAGCAGCTTGGACAGGGCCACAGATACGCAGTATTTT
CDR3 protein: CASSLDRATDTQYF

V gene: TRBV20-1
D gene: -
clone size: -
J gene: TRBJ1-1
CDR3 DNA: TGCAGTGCTAGAGAATTTACTGAAGCTTTCTTT
CDR3 protein: CSAREFTEAFF

V gene: TRBV5-1
D gene: TRBD1
clone size: -
J gene: TRBJ2-5
CDR3 DNA: TGCGCCAGCAGCTTGACCGACAGGGGAGAGACCCAGTACTTC
CDR3 protein: CASSLTDRGETQYF

V gene: TRBV19
D gene: -
clone size: -
J gene: TRBJ2-2
CDR3 DNA: TGTGCCAGTAGTATAGTTCTGGGAGCGGAGCTGTTTTTT
CDR3 protein: CASSIVLGAELFF

V gene: TRBV4-1
D gene: -
clone size: -
J gene: TRBJ1-1
CDR3 DNA: TGCGCCAGCAGCCAAGAGGTAACGGGGGCTTGGACTGAAGCTTTCTTT
CDR3 protein: CASSQEVTGAWTEAFF

V gene: TRBV7-2
D gene: TRBD2
clone size: -
J gene: TRBJ2-7
CDR3 DNA: TGTGCCAGCAGCTTAACGCGGGGGGGCATTGTAGCTTACGAGCAGTACTTC
CDR3 protein: CASSLTRGGIVAYEQYF

V gene: TRBV13
D gene: TRBD1
clone size: -
J gene: TRBJ2-2
CDR3 DNA: TGTGCCAGCAGCCCCGACAGGGGTAGCACCGGGGAGCTGTTTTTT
CDR3 protein: CASSPDRGSTGELFF

V gene: TRBV7-3
D gene: TRBD2
clone size: -
J gene: TRBJ2-1
CDR3 DNA: TGTGCCAGCAGCTTAGGGACTAGGGGATCCGGCCGAGACAATGAGCAGTTCTTC
CDR3 protein: CASSLGTRGSGRDNEQFF

V gene: TRBV2
D gene: -
clone size: -
J gene: TRBJ2-3
CDR3 DNA: TGTGCCAGCAGTGAAGTTAGGACAGCGAGGTCAGATACGCAGTATTTT
CDR3 protein: CASSEVRTARSDTQYF

V gene: TRBV24-1
D gene: -
clone size: -
J gene: TRBJ2-7
CDR3 DNA: TGTGCCACCAGTGAATTCGAGCAGTACTTC
CDR3 protein: CATSEFEQYF

V gene: TRBV6-2/TRBV6-3
D gene: -
clone size: -
J gene: TRBJ1-1
CDR3 DNA: TGTGCCAGCAGCTTTCAGAGAACGGGCACTGAAGCTTTCTTT
CDR3 protein: CASSFQRTGTEAFF

V gene: TRBV29-1
D gene: -
clone size: -
J gene: TRBJ1-1
CDR3 DNA: TGCAGCGTTAACACCTATCAGAACACTGAAGCTTTCTTT
CDR3 protein: CSVNTYQNTEAFF

V gene: TRBV5-4
D gene: -
clone size: -
J gene: TRBJ2-7
CDR3 DNA: TGTGCCAGCAGCAGAGACAGCTACGAGCAGTACTTC
CDR3 protein: CASSRDSYEQYF

V gene: TRBV28
D gene: TRBD2
clone size: -
J gene: TRBJ2-3
CDR3 DNA: TGTGCCAGCAGTTTCTCTAGCGGGGATAGCACAGATACGCAGTATTTT
CDR3 protein: CASSFSSGDSTDTQYF

V gene: TRBV19
D gene: TRBD2
clone size: -
J gene: TRBJ2-1
CDR3 DNA: TGTGCCAGTAGTCCCGGGACTAGGTCCCGGGGTGAGCAGTTCTTC
CDR3 protein: CASSPGTRSRGEQFF

V gene: TRBV19
D gene: TRBD1
clone size: once
J gene: TRBJ2-4
CDR3 DNA: TGTGCCAGTAGTATAACAGGGGGTAGAGACATTCAGTACTTC
CDR3 protein: CASSITGGRDIQYF

V gene: TRBV6-5
D gene: TRBD1
clone size: -
J gene: TRBJ1-2
CDR3 DNA: TGTGCCAGCAGACAGGGGGCGTTTGGCTACACCTTC
CDR3 protein: CASRQGAFGYTF